This TCR beta chain was retrieved from a study of T-cell reconstitution after alpha-beta-depleted transplantation in children. A TCRbeta library incorporating unique molecular identifiers was prepared. TCRdb fed the PCR reads into MiXCR, producing one record per CDR3 protein. The sample records more than 450,000 distinct CDR3 sequences, about 17% being singletons. V was shortened by 4 bases and J by 1 base, with 9 bases between the two germline ends. The CDR3 loop spans 14 amino acids. Looked up from germline, CDR1 is SGDLS and CDR2 is YYNGEE. In its sample, this clonotype was seen a few times. The starting material was PBMCs from the stem cell graft donor, obtained from the stem cell graft. This clonotype was obtained from a human donor who donated a stem cell graft to a child with acute lymphoblastic leukemia. The rearrangement uses TRBV9 and TRBJ1-3; a possible D gene is TRBD1 (6 bases). Here the CDR3 reads CASSIQGSGNTIYF. CDR3 nucleotides: TGTGCCAGCAGCATACAGGGTTCTGGAAACACCATATATTTT.